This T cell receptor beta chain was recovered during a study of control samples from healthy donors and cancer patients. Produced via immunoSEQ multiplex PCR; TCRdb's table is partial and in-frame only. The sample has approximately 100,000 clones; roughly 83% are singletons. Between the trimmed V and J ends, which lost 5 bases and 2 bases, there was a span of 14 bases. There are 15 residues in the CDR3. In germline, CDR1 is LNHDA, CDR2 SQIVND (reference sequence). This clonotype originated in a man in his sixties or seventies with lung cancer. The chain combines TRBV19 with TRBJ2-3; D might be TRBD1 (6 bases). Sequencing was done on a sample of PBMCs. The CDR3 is CASSAGTPTTDTQYF. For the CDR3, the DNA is TGTGCCAGTAGTGCCGGGACACCTACCACAGATACGCAGTATTTT.